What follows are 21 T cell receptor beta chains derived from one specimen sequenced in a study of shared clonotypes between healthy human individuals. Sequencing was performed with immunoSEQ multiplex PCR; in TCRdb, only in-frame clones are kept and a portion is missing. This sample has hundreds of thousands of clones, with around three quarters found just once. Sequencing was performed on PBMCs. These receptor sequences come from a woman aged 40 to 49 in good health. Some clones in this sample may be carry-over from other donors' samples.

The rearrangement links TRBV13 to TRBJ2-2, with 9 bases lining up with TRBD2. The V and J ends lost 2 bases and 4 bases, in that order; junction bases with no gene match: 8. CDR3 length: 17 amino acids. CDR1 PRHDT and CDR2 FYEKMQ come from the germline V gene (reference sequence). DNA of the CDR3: TGTGCCAGCAGCTTAAGGCGGGAGGGCCAGGGCACCGGGGAGCTGTTTTTT. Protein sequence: CASSLRREGQGTGELFF.

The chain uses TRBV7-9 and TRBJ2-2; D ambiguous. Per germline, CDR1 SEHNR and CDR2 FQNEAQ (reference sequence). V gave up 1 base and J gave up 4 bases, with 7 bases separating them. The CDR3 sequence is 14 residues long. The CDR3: CASSLGVPTGELFF. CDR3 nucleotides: TGTGCCAGCAGCTTAGGGGTCCCCACCGGGGAGCTGTTTTTT.

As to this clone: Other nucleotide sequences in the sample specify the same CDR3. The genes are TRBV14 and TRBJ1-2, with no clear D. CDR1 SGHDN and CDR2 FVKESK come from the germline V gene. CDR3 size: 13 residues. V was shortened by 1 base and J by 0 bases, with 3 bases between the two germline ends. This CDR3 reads CASSQGTNYGYTF. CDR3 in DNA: TGTGCCAGCAGCCAAGGTACTAACTATGGCTACACCTTC.

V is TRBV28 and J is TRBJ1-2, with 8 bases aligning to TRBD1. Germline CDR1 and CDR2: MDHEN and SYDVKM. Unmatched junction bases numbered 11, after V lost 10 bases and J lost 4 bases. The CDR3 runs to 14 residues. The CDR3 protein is CATHDRGQTYGYTF. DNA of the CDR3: TGTGCCACTCACGACAGGGGTCAAACCTATGGCTACACCTTC.

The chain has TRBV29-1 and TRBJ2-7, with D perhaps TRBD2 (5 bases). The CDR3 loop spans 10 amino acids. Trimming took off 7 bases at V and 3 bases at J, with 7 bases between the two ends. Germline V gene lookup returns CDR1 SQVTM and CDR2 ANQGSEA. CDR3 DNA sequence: TGCAGCGCCGGAGGCTACGAGCAGTACTTC. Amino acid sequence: CSAGGYEQYF.

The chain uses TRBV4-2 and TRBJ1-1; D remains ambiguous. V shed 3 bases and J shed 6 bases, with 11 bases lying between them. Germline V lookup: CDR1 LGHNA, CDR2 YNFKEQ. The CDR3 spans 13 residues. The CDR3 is CASSQRSRPEAFF. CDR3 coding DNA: TGTGCCAGCAGCCAGCGATCCCGACCTGAAGCTTTCTTT.

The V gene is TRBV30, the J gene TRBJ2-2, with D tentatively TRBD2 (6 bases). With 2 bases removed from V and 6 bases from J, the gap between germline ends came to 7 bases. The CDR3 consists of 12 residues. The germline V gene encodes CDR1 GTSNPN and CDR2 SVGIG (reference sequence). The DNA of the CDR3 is TGTGCCTGGAGTTGGGGGGCCGGGGAGCTGTTTTTT. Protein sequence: CAWSWGAGELFF.

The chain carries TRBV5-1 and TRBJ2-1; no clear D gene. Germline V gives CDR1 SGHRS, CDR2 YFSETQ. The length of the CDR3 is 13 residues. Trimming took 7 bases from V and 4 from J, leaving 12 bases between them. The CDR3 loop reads CASHAQMYNEQFF. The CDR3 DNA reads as TGCGCCAGCCATGCGCAGATGTACAATGAGCAGTTCTTC. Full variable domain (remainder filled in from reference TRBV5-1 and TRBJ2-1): KAGVTQTPRYLIKTRGQQVTLSCSPISGHRSVSWYQQTPGQGLQFLFEYFSETQRNKGNFPGRFSGRQFSNSRSEMNVSTLELGDSALYLCASHAQMYNEQFFGPGTRLTVL.

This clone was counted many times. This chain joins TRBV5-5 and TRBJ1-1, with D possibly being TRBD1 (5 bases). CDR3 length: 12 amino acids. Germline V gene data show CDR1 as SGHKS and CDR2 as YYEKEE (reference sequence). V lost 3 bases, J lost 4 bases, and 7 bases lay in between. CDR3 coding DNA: TGTGCCAGCAGCTGGGACCGCACTGAAGCTTTCTTT. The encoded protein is CASSWDRTEAFF.

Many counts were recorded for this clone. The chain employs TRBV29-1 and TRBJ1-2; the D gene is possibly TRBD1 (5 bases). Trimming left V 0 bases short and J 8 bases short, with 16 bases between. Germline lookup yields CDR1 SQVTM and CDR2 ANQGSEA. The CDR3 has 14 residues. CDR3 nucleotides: TGCAGCGTTGAAGATGAGGGCAGGGCAGGCGGCTACACCTTC. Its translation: CSVEDEGRAGGYTF. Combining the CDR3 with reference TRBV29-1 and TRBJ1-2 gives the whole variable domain SAVISQKPSRDICQRGTSLTIQCQVDSQVTMMFWYRQQPGQSLTLIATANQGSEATYESGFVIDKFPISRPNLTFSTLTVSNMSPEDSSIYLCSVEDEGRAGGYTFGSGTRLTVV.

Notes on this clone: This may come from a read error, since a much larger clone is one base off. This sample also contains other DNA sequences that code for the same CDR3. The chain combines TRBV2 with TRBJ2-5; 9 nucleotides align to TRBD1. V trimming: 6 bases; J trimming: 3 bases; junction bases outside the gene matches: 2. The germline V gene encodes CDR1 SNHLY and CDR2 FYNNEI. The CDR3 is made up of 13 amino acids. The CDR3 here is CASSRDREETQYF. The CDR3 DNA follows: TGTGCCAGCAGCCGGGACAGGGAAGAGACCCAGTACTTC.

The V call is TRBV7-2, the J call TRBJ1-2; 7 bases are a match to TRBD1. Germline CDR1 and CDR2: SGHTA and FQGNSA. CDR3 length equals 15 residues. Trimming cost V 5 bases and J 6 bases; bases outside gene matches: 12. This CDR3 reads CASSTQGTAPHGYTF. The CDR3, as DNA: TGTGCCAGCAGCACCCAAGGGACAGCTCCCCATGGCTACACCTTC.

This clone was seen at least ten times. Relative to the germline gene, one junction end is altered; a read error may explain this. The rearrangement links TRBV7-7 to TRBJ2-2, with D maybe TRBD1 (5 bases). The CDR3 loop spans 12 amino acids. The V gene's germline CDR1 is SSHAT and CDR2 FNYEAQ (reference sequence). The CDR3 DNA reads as TGTGCTAGCAGCTTAGGGGCCGGGGAGCTGTTTTTT. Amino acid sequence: CASSLGAGELFF.

This chain's CDR3 is CASSPDRGRDEKLFF. The CDR3 DNA is TGTGCCAGCTCACCAGACAGGGGACGGGATGAAAAACTGTTTTTT. The chain couples TRBV18 to TRBJ1-4; 8 bases match TRBD1. The germline V gene has CDR1 KGHSH and CDR2 LQKENI. The CDR3 contains 15 residues. The trim removed 2 bases at V and 6 bases at J, leaving 5 bases unmatched.

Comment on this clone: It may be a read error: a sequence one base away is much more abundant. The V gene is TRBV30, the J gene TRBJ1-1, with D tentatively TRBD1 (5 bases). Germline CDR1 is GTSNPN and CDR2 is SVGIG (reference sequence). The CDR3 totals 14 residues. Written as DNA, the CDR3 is TGTGCTCGTGACAGCGTACCTCCAAACACTGAAGCTTTCTTT. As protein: CARDSVPPNTEAFF.

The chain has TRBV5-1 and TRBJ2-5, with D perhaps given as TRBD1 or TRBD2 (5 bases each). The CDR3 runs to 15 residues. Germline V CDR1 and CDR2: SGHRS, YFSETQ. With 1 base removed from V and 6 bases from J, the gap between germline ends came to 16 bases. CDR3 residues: CASSLPGTVRQTQYF. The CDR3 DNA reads TGCGCCAGCAGCTTGCCCGGGACGGTCCGGCAGACCCAGTACTTC.

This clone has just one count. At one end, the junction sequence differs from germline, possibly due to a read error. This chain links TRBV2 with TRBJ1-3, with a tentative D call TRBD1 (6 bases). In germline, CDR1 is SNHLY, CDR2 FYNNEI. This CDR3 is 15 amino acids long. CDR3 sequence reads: CASSEEGGYGNTIYF. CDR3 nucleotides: TGTGCCAGCAGCGAAGAAGGGGGATATGGAAACACCATATATTTT.

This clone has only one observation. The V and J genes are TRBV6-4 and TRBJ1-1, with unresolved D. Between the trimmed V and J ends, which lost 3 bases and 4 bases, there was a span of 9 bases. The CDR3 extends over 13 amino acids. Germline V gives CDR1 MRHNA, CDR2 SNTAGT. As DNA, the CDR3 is TGTGCCAGCAGTGAGGGCAGGACCACTGAAGCTTTCTTT. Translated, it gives CASSEGRTTEAFF.

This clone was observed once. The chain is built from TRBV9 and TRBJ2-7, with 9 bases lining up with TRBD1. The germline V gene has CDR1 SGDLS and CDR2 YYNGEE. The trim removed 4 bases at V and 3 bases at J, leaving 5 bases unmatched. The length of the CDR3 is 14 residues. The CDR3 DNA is TGTGCCAGCAGCCCCCGGGACAGGGACTACGAGCAGTACTTC. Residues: CASSPRDRDYEQYF.

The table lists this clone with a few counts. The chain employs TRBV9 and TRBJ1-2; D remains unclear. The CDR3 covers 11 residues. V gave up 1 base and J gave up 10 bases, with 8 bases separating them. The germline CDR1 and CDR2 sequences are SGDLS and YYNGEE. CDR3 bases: TGTGCCAGCAGCGTAAACGAGGACTACACCTTC. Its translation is CASSVNEDYTF.

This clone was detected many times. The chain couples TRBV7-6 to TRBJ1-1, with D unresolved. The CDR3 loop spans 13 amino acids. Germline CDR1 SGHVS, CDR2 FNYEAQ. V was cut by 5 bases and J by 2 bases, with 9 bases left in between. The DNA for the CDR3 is TGTGCCAGCAGCGGTTACAGAAACACTGAAGCTTTCTTT. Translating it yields CASSGYRNTEAFF.